Given below is one T cell receptor beta chain in context. The target of this receptor is not known. No base qualities exist here, and no much larger clone lies one base off it. This record comes from a study of T-cell memory formation after mild COVID-19 (dated by TCRdb to about 2021). Describing the broader study: TCR sequence clusters from the two donors were largely donor specific. Two young, previously healthy adult volunteers made up the cohort, one male and one female. In a couple of donors, T-cell clones that expanded and contracted after mild COVID-19 were tracked by sequencing TCRalpha and TCRbeta repertoires over time. Study-level results and caveats: Clones contracting from day 15 to 85 had balanced CD4/CD8 phenotypes, while a second wave expanding from day 15 to 37 was biased towards CD4+. Only a couple of mild cases were covered in the study, and larger cohorts including severe cases with pre-infection samples were considered necessary. Some responding clones were found in pre-infection memory, which suggests that pre-existing cross-reactive memory T cells took part in the SARS-CoV-2 response. SARS-CoV-2 specificity was not confirmed for the second-wave clones peaking on day 37. Contracting CD4+ clones appeared mostly in the CM and EM memory subsets, whereas CD8+ clones were enriched in EMRA.

The CDR3, from cysteine to phenylalanine, totals 14 residues. Just the 42-base CDR3 DNA is kept, in frame starting at base 1. The CDR1 and CDR2 encoded by the germline V gene (reference sequence) are SEHNR and FQNEAQ. Ends trimmed: V by 5 bases, J by 3 bases; bases unmatched to a gene: 6. Sequencing used an Illumina NovaSeq 6000. Using 5'RACE with constant-segment primers, TCRalpha and TCRbeta cDNA libraries were constructed, with sample barcodes and unique molecular identifiers added in the process. RNA was extracted from every sample with Trizol reagent. Library amplification was performed in two PCR steps, and a second sample barcode and Illumina TruSeq adapters were introduced in the second step. The libraries were sequenced on an Illumina NovaSeq using 2 x 150 bp paired-end reads. In the source study's methods: Demultiplexing of reads and collapsing into UMI-guided consensus sequences were performed with migec v1.2.7. Using mixcr v2.1.11, UMI consensuses were aligned to TRA and TRB V and J templates and then assembled into clonotypes. A clonotype was counted as expanded or contracted only when both edgeR and NoisET called the clonotype significant, with the noise models trained on biological replicates. edgeR calls used a false discovery rate-adjusted p below 0.01 and a log2 fold-change threshold of 1. PCA with hierarchical clustering of max-normalized trajectories of the 1000 most abundant clonotypes was used as exploratory dynamics analysis. Each responding clone was given a CD4 or CD8 phenotype based on the CD4+ and CD8+ repertoires, which had been sequenced separately. TCRdb trimmed public reads at Q25 via fastp, called clones via MiXCR and kept in-frame beta chains. All rows with the same CDR3 protein become a single entry with the most common DNA and genes. The authors' filters were not applied to this entry. The sample includes about 82,000 distinct CDR3 sequences, with roughly 13% observed a single time. Clones ranked in the top ten supply less than 45% of the sample.

Ficoll-Paque density gradient centrifugation was the method used to isolate PBMCs. The chain is encoded by TRBV7-9 joined to TRBJ2-7, with 8 bases matching TRBD1. The sequence derives from a young man who had mild COVID-19 (a few samples of this study predate the infection). The sample titles of this study are shuffled in the database, so cell type and time point are left out; the donor was told from shared clones. The sequenced sample was PBMCs or a T cell subset sorted from them (not recorded which). At the DNA level, the sequence is TGTGCCAGCAGCCGGACAGGGTACAACTACGAGCAGTACTTC. This gives the protein CASSRTGYNYEQYF.